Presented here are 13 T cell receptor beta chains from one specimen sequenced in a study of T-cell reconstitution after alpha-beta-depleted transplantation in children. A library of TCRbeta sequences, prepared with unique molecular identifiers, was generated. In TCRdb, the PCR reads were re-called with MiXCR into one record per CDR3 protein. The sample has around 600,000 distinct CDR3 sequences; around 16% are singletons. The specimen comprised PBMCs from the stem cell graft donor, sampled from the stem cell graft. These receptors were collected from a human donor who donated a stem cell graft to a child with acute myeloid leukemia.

The CDR3 DNA is TGCAGCGTTCCATCGGCCCGCTATGGCTACACCTTC. Translated: CSVPSARYGYTF. The rearrangement links TRBV29-1 to TRBJ1-2; no clear D gene. CDR1 is SQVTM, CDR2 ANQGSEA, per germline. V lost 5 bases and J lost 4, with 11 bases in between. The CDR3 length is 12 residues.

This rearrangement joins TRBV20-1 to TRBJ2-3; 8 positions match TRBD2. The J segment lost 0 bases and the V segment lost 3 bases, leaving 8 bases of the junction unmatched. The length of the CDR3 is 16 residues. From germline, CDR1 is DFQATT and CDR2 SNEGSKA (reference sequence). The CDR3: CSASLFSGVSTDTQYF. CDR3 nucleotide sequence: TGCAGTGCTAGTCTTTTTAGCGGGGTTAGCACAGATACGCAGTATTTT.

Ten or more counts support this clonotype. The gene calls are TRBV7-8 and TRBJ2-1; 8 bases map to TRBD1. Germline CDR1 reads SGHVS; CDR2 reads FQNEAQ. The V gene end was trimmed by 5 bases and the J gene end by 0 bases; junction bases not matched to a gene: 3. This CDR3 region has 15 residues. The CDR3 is CASSRTGSSYNEQFF. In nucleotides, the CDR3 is TGTGCCAGCAGCCGGACAGGGAGCTCCTACAATGAGCAGTTCTTC.

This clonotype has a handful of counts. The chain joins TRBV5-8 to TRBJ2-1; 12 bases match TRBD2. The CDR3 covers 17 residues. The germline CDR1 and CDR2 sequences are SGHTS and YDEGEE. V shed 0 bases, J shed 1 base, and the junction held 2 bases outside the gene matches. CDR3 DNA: TGTGCCAGCAGCTTGGATGGGACTAGCGGGTCCTACAATGAGCAGTTCTTC. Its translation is CASSLDGTSGSYNEQFF.

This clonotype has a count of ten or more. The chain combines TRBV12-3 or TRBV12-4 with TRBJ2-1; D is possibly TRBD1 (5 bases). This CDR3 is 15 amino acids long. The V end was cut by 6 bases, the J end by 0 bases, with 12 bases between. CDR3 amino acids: CASSWGRGSYNEQFF. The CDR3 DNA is TGTGCCAGCAGCTGGGGTAGGGGCTCCTACAATGAGCAGTTCTTC.

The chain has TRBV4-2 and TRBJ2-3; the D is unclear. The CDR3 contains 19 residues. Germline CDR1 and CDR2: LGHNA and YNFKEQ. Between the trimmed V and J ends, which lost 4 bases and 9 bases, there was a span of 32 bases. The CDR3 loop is CASSPDQAPLSSYSETQYF. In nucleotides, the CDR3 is TGTGCCAGCAGCCCCGACCAGGCCCCTCTCAGTAGTTATTCGGAGACGCAGTATTTT.

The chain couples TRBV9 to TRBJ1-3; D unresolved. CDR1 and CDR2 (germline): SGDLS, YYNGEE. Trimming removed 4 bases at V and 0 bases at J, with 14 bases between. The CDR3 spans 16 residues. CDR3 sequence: CASSFPGGNSGNTIYF. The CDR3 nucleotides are TGTGCCAGCAGCTTCCCCGGAGGGAACTCTGGAAACACCATATATTTT.

CDR3 coding DNA: TGCGCCAGCAGCTTGATGCCGCGGAACTCTGGGGCCAACGTCCTGACTTTC. Encoded protein: CASSLMPRNSGANVLTF. The chain has TRBV5-1 and TRBJ2-6; D not resolved. CDR1 is SGHRS and CDR2 is YFSETQ in the germline V gene. V was pared by 1 base and J by 0 bases, with 11 bases between. This CDR3 is built from 17 residues.

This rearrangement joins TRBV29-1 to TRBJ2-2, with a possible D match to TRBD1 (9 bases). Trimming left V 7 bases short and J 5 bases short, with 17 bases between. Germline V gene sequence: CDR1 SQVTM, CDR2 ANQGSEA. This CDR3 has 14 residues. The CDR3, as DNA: TGCAGCGCGGGGGGGACAGGGTTTACCGGGGAGCTGTTTTTT. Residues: CSAGGTGFTGELFF.

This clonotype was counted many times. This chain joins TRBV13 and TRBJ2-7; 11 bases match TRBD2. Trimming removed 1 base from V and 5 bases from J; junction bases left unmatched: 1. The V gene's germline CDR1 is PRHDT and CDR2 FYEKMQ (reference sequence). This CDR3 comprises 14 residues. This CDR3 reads CASSLVAGGNEQYF. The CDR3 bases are TGTGCCAGCAGCTTAGTAGCGGGGGGGAACGAGCAGTACTTC.

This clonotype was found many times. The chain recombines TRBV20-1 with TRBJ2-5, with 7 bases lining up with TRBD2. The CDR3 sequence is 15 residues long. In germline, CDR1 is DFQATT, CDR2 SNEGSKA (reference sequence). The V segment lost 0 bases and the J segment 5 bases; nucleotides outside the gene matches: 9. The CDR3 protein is CSARDPRDYGETQYF. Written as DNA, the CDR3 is TGCAGTGCTAGAGATCCCCGGGACTACGGGGAGACCCAGTACTTC.

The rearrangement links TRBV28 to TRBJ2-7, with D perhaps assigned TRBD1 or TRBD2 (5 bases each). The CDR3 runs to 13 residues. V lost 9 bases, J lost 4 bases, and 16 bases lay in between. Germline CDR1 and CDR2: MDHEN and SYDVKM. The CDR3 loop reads CARYLLGRYEQYV. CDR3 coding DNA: TGTGCCAGGTACCTTCTGGGACGGTACGAGCAGTACGTC.

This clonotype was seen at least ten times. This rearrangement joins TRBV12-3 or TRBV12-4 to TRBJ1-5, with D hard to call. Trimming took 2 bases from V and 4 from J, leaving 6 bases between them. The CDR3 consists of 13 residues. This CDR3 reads CASSLKGNQPQHF. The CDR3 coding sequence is TGTGCCAGCAGTTTAAAGGGAAATCAGCCCCAGCATTTT.